This TCR beta chain was captured by sequencing in a study of T-cell reconstitution after alpha-beta-depleted transplantation in children. Broader study findings: Recipient T cells and thymic progenitors that survived gave rise to the high TCRbeta diversity observed at day 60 in some patients. Newly produced T cells mostly provided counts and TCRbeta diversity after one year, as hyperexpanded clones declined.

About this clonotype itself: Its antigen is still unknown.

Library preparation (for TCRbeta) was performed with unique molecular identifiers. TCRdb re-derived calls from the PCR reads in MiXCR, one entry per CDR3 protein. The table lists around 700,000 distinct CDR3 sequences, roughly 14% of them singletons. The CDR3 covers 17 residues. Trimming left V 4 bases short and J 5 bases short, with 21 bases between. Looked up from germline, CDR1 is SGHVS and CDR2 is FQNEAQ. The V call is TRBV7-8, the J call TRBJ1-5; a possible D gene is TRBD1 (6 bases). The receptor was isolated from a girl between 2 and 10 years old with congenital amegakaryocytic thrombocytopenia, due to receive a stem cell transplant. Sequenced here: PBMCs, sampled before TCRalphabeta/CD19-depleted stem cell transplant. CDR3 protein: CASSSRFAAGADQPQHF. CDR3 DNA: TGTGCCAGCAGCTCCCGGTTCGCGGCGGGGGCCGATCAGCCCCAGCATTTT.